Below, 22 T cell receptor beta chains from the same sample are listed, as sequenced in a study of blood T cell repertoires in COVID-19. This table comes from immunoSEQ multiplex PCR, and its TCRdb copy is limited to in-frame clones, with some not included. The sample includes 200,000 or so clones, roughly 90% of them seen just once. Material for sequencing was peripheral blood. All receptors derive from a man between 60 and 70 years old who had recovered from COVID-19.

The V and J genes are TRBV7-2 and TRBJ1-6; D remains ambiguous. CDR3 size: 14 residues. The V gene's germline CDR1 is SGHTA and CDR2 FQGNSA. Between the trimmed V and J ends, which lost 6 bases and 3 bases, there was a span of 9 bases. CDR3 protein: CASRREGYNSPLHF. CDR3 nucleotide sequence: TGTGCCAGCAGAAGAGAGGGCTATAATTCACCCCTCCACTTT.

The chain joins TRBV19 to TRBJ2-5; D may be TRBD2 (6 bases). The CDR3 runs 15 residues. V gave up 3 bases and J gave up 4 bases, with 15 bases separating them. Germline V lookup: CDR1 LNHDA, CDR2 SQIVND (reference sequence). The CDR3 DNA is TGTGCCAGTAGTATTTGGGGGGAAAGGGGAGAGACCCAGTACTTC. It codes for CASSIWGERGETQYF.

The chain carries TRBV19 and TRBJ2-2; perhaps TRBD1 as D (6 bases). In germline, CDR1 is LNHDA, CDR2 SQIVND (reference sequence). Trimming left V 5 bases short and J 8 bases short, with 21 bases between. CDR3 length: 16 amino acids. CDR3 sequence reads: CASSPRGFTTLGELFF. The CDR3 coding sequence is TGTGCCAGTAGTCCCAGGGGATTTACAACTTTGGGGGAGCTGTTTTTT.

The chain is built from TRBV7-9 and TRBJ2-3, with 7 bases fitting TRBD1. Unmatched junction bases numbered 7, after V lost 4 bases and J lost 3 bases. CDR1 and CDR2 from the germline V gene are SEHNR and FQNEAQ (reference sequence). This CDR3 region has 15 residues. CDR3 sequence reads: CASSSTGWGTDTQYF. CDR3 bases: TGTGCCAGCAGCTCGACAGGGTGGGGAACAGATACGCAGTATTTT.

The genes are TRBV30 and TRBJ1-1; 7 nucleotides align to TRBD1. The V gene's germline CDR1 is GTSNPN and CDR2 SVGIG (reference sequence). This CDR3 comprises 15 residues. J gave up 6 bases and V 2 bases, and 12 bases lay outside the gene matches. The CDR3 DNA reads as TGTGCCTGGAGTATCACAGGGGTGTCGCGGCCTGAAGCTTTCTTT. Protein sequence: CAWSITGVSRPEAFF.

V usage is TRBV7-8 and J usage is TRBJ1-4, with D perhaps TRBD1 (5 bases). Germline loops: CDR1 SGHVS, CDR2 FQNEAQ. The CDR3 is 14 amino acids. Trimming pared 1 base from V and 7 bases from J, leaving 10 bases between. The CDR3 here is CASSLVSDSEKLFF. The CDR3 DNA follows: TGTGCCAGCAGCTTAGTGTCAGACAGTGAAAAACTGTTTTTT.

This chain joins TRBV5-4 and TRBJ2-1, with TRBD1 matching 7 bases. V was pared by 6 bases and J by 3 bases, with 9 bases of the junction left unmatched. There are 15 residues in the CDR3. Germline V lookup: CDR1 SGHNT, CDR2 YYREEE (reference sequence). The CDR3 is CASTPGWDSYNEQFF. CDR3 in DNA: TGTGCCAGCACCCCAGGGTGGGACAGCTACAATGAGCAGTTCTTC.

The CDR3 sequence is CASSSSAGGTDTQYF. DNA of the CDR3: TGTGCCAGCAGCTCCTCAGCGGGAGGGACCGATACGCAGTATTTT. The chain uses TRBV7-2 and TRBJ2-3; TRBD2 aligns across 10 bases. Germline CDR1 SGHTA, CDR2 FQGNSA. J was trimmed by 6 bases and V by 4 bases; bases with no gene match: 7. The CDR3 has 15 residues.

V usage is TRBV10-1 and J usage is TRBJ1-4; 8 nucleotides agree with TRBD1. The CDR3 has 18 residues. Germline CDR1 and CDR2: WNHNN and SYGVQD (reference sequence). V trimming: 2 bases; J trimming: 11 bases; junction bases outside the gene matches: 19. Written as DNA, the CDR3 is TGCGCCAGCAGTGAGGGGACAGGTCCTCACCGCCTATCTGGGAAACTGTTTTTT. Translation gives CASSEGTGPHRLSGKLFF.

V gene TRBV10-3 combines with J gene TRBJ2-7, with 12 bases fitting TRBD1. This CDR3 has 13 residues. J lost 2 bases, V lost 10 bases, and 3 bases had no gene match. The germline V gene has CDR1 ENHRY and CDR2 SYGVKD. CDR3 residues: CATGTGGTYEQYF. CDR3 coding DNA: TGTGCCACCGGGACAGGGGGCACCTACGAGCAGTACTTC.

The rearrangement uses TRBV19 and TRBJ1-2, with D maybe TRBD1 (6 bases). Deletions cut 3 bases from V and 8 bases from J, with 10 bases between. The CDR3 loop spans 12 amino acids. From germline, CDR1 is LNHDA and CDR2 SQIVND (reference sequence). Written as DNA, the CDR3 is TGTGCCAGTAGTATTACAGGGTACGGCTACACCTTC. Translation: CASSITGYGYTF.

The chain is built from TRBV29-1 and TRBJ2-2; 9 bases are a match to TRBD1. The germline CDR1 and CDR2 sequences are SQVTM and ANQGSEA. Trimming took 3 bases from V and 4 from J; bases not matched to a gene: 6. The CDR3 consists of 15 residues. As DNA, the CDR3 is TGCAGCGTTGATACCGGGACAGGGCCCACCGGGGAGCTGTTTTTT. The encoded protein is CSVDTGTGPTGELFF.

The rearrangement links TRBV19 to TRBJ2-3; TRBD2 is a possible D gene (6 bases). CDR3 length: 11 amino acids. The V gene's germline CDR1 is LNHDA and CDR2 SQIVND (reference sequence). Trimming removed 9 bases at V and 9 bases at J, with 13 bases between. In DNA form, the CDR3 reads TGTGCCAGCGAAAATGGGAGGACGCAGTATTTT. Protein product: CASENGRTQYF.

This chain connects TRBV4-1 to TRBJ2-7; 16 nucleotides line up with TRBD2. Trimming removed 5 bases from V and 4 bases from J; junction bases left unmatched: 11. Looked up from germline, CDR1 is MGHRA and CDR2 is YSYEKL. CDR3 size: 18 residues. CDR3 amino acids: CASSSGLAGGDGVYEQYF. CDR3 nucleotides: TGCGCCAGCAGCTCGGGACTAGCGGGAGGGGACGGAGTTTACGAGCAGTACTTC.

This chain's CDR3 is CSVARDTEKLFF. The CDR3 DNA is TGCAGCGTAGCACGGGACACTGAAAAACTGTTTTTT. The chain has TRBV29-1 and TRBJ1-4; TRBD1 is a possible D gene (6 bases). The germline V gene encodes CDR1 SQVTM and CDR2 ANQGSEA. This CDR3 is 12 amino acids long. Trimming left V 6 bases short and J 7 bases short, with 12 bases between. Filled out from reference TRBV29-1 and TRBJ1-4, the complete variable domain reads SAVISQKPSRDICQRGTSLTIQCQVDSQVTMMFWYRQQPGQSLTLIATANQGSEATYESGFVIDKFPISRPNLTFSTLTVSNMSPEDSSIYLCSVARDTEKLFFGSGTQLSVL.

This clone was observed a handful of times. V and J are TRBV20-1 and TRBJ1-1, with D unresolved. The CDR3 contains 11 residues. Germline-derived CDR1 and CDR2 are DFQATT and SNEGSKA (reference sequence). CDR3 residues: CSGVMNTEAFF. The CDR3 region has the DNA TGCAGCGGGGTGATGAACACTGAAGCTTTCTTT.

On this clone: The sample has other DNA sequences that encode this CDR3 too. The chain uses TRBV5-1 and TRBJ1-3; the match to TRBD1 covers 8 bases. In germline, CDR1 is SGHRS, CDR2 YFSETQ. The CDR3 sequence is 15 residues long. Unmatched junction bases numbered 1, after V lost 0 bases and J lost 2 bases. The chain's CDR3 is CASSLGQGPGNTIYF. The DNA of the CDR3 is TGCGCCAGCAGCTTGGGACAGGGGCCTGGAAACACCATATATTTT.

This chain uses TRBV6-5 with TRBJ1-1; no firm D call. This CDR3 is built from 13 residues. Germline assignment: CDR1 MNHEY and CDR2 SVGAGI. V lost 2 bases and J 3 bases, leaving 7 bases between the germline ends. CDR3 loop: CASSYRAHTEAFF. Written as DNA, the CDR3 is TGTGCCAGCAGTTACCGAGCTCACACTGAAGCTTTCTTT.

V and J are TRBV15 and TRBJ2-4, with TRBD2 matching 9 bases. V shed 2 bases, J shed 0 bases, and the junction held 5 bases outside the gene matches. Germline CDR1 and CDR2: LNHNV and YYDKDF (reference sequence). The CDR3 has 17 amino acids. CDR3 amino acids: CATSRPLAGVAKNIQYF. CDR3 coding DNA: TGTGCCACCAGCAGACCATTAGCGGGGGTAGCCAAAAACATTCAGTACTTC.

The chain employs TRBV7-9 and TRBJ1-5, with D possibly TRBD1 on 5 matching bases. The CDR3 loop spans 18 amino acids. Germline CDR1 is SEHNR and CDR2 is FQNEAQ (reference sequence). V shed 5 bases and J shed 10 bases, with 30 bases lying between them. The CDR3 is CASSRGLIGTGESAPQHF. The CDR3 nucleotides read TGTGCCAGCAGCCGCGGACTGATTGGAACGGGGGAGTCAGCCCCCCAGCATTTT.

The gene calls are TRBV5-4 and TRBJ2-1, with 9 bases aligning to TRBD2. Germline V gene sequence: CDR1 SGHNT, CDR2 YYREEE (reference sequence). The junction had 6 bases not matched to a gene; V was cut back by 4 bases and J by 4 bases. The CDR3 spans 15 residues. The CDR3 loop is CASSISGGNYNEQFF. The CDR3, as DNA: TGTGCCAGCAGCATTAGCGGGGGCAATTACAATGAGCAGTTCTTC. Using reference TRBV5-4 and TRBJ2-1 for the parts outside the CDR3, the full variable domain is ETGVTQSPTHLIKTRGQQVTLRCSSQSGHNTVSWYQQALGQGPQFIFQYYREEENGRGNFPPRFSGLQFPNYSSELNVNALELDDSALYLCASSISGGNYNEQFFGPGTRLTVL.

This chain uses TRBV7-8 with TRBJ2-1, with 11 positions matching TRBD2. CDR3 length equals 17 residues. J lost 4 bases, V lost 4 bases, and 9 bases had no gene match. The germline gives CDR1 SGHVS, CDR2 FQNEAQ. CDR3 bases: TGTGCCAGCAGCTCCGGACTAGCGGGTCTTCCATACAATGAGCAGTTCTTC. This translates into CASSSGLAGLPYNEQFF.